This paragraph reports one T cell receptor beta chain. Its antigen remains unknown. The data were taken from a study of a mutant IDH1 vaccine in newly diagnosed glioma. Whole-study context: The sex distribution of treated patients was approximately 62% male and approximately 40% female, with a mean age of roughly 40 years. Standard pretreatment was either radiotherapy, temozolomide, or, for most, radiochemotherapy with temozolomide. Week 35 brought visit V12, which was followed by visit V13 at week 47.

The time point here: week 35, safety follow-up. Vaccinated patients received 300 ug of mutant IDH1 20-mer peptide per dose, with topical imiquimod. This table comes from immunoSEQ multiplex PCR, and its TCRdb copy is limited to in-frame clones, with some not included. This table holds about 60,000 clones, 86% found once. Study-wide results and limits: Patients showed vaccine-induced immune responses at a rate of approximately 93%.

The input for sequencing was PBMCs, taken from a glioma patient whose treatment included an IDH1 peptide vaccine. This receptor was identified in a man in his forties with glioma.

CDR3 protein: CASSRGTGGAPEAFF. CDR3 nucleotides: TGTGCCAGTAGTCGGGGGACAGGTGGGGCCCCTGAAGCTTTCTTT. This chain uses TRBV19 with TRBJ1-1; 8 bases fit TRBD1. The CDR3 is 15 residues long. V lost 5 bases, J lost 6 bases, and 11 bases stayed unmatched. CDR1 LNHDA and CDR2 SQIVND come from the germline V gene (reference sequence).